This TCR beta chain appears in the sequencing data of a study of cytomegalovirus exposure and HLA in healthy donors. The PCR used 60 Vbeta and 13 Jbeta primers. Only in-frame clones appear in the TCRdb table, and some are missing; sequencing was by immunoSEQ multiplex PCR. The sample contains around 160,000 clones, approximately 80% of which appear only once. Per the germline V gene, CDR1 is GTSNPN and CDR2 is SVGIG (reference sequence). V lost 2 bases to trimming and J lost 4 bases, with 8 bases between them. This CDR3 has 12 amino acids. The genes are TRBV30 and TRBJ2-5, with D possibly TRBD2 on 5 matching bases. The source of this sequence is a woman aged 40 to 50 in good health and CMV-seropositive. Input material: PBMCs. The CDR3 bases are TGTGCCTGGAGTTTCGGGGTAGAGACCCAGTACTTC. Protein sequence: CAWSFGVETQYF.